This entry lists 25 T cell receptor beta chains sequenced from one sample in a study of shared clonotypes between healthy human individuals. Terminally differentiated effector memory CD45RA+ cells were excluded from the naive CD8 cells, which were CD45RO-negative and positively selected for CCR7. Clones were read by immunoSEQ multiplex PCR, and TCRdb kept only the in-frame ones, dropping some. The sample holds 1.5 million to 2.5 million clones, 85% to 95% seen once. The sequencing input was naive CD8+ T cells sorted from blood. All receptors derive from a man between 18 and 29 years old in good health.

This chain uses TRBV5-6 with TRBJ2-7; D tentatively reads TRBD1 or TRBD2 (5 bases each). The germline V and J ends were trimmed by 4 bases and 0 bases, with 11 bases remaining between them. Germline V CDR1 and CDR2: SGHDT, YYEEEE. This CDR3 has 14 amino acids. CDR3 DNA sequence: TGTGCCAGCAGCACGGGACCGAGCTCCTACGAGCAGTACTTC. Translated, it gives CASSTGPSSYEQYF.

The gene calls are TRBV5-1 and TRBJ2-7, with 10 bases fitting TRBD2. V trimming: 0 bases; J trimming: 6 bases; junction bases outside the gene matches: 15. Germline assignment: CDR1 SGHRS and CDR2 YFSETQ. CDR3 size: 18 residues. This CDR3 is CASSLVPLAGDTRGEQYF. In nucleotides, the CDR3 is TGCGCCAGCAGCTTGGTCCCTCTAGCGGGAGATACAAGAGGCGAGCAGTACTTC.

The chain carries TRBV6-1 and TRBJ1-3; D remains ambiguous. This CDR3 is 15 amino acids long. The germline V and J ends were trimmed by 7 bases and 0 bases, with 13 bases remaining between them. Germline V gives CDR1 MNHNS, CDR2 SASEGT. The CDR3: CASILPAYSGNTIYF. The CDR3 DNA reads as TGTGCCAGCATTCTCCCAGCGTACTCTGGAAACACCATATATTTT.

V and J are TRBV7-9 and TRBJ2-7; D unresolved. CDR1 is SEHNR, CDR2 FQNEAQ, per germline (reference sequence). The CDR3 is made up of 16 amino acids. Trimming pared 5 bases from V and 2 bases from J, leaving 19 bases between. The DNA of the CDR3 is TGTGCCAGCAGCCTCAATTCCGCAAGTTCCCCCTACGAGCAGTACTTC. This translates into CASSLNSASSPYEQYF.

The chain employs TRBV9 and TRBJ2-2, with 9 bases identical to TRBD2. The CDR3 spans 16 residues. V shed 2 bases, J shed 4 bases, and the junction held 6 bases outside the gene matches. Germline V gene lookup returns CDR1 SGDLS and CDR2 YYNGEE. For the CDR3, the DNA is TGTGCCAGCAGCGTTACCAGCGGGGGGCCCACCGGGGAGCTGTTTTTT. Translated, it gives CASSVTSGGPTGELFF.

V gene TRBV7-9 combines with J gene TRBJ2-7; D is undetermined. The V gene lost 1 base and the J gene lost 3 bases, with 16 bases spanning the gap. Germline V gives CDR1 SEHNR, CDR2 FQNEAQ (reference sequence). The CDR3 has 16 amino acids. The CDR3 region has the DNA TGTGCCAGCAGCTTAGAATCCCTAGACCCCCTCTACGAGCAGTACTTC. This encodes CASSLESLDPLYEQYF. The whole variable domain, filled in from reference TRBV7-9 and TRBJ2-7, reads DTGVSQNPRHKITKRGQNVTFRCDPISEHNRLYWYRQTLGQGPEFLTYFQNEAQLEKSRLLSDRFSAERPKGSFSTLEIQRTEQGDSAMYLCASSLESLDPLYEQYFGPGTRLTVT.

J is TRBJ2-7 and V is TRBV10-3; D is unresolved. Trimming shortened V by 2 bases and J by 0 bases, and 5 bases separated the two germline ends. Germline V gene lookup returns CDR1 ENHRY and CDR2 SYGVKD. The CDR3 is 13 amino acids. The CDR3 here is CAISERSSYEQYF. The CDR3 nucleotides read TGTGCCATCAGTGAGCGCAGCTCCTACGAGCAGTACTTC.

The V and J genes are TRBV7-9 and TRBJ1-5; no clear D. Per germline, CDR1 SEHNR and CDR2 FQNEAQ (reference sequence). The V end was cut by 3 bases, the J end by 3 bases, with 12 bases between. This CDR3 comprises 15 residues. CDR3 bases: TGTGCCAGCAGCTTTTCCGAGAGCCCCAATCAGCCCCAGCATTTT. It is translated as CASSFSESPNQPQHF.

The DNA of the CDR3 is TGCGCCAGCAGCGTCGGGACAGGATTTGCGCTAGGAGATAATGAAAAACTGTTTTTT. Its translation is CASSVGTGFALGDNEKLFF. V usage is TRBV5-1 and J usage is TRBJ1-4; 8 bases are shared with TRBD1. The CDR3 length is 19 residues. V trimming: 4 bases; J trimming: 4 bases; junction bases outside the gene matches: 18. The V gene's germline CDR1 is SGHRS and CDR2 YFSETQ.

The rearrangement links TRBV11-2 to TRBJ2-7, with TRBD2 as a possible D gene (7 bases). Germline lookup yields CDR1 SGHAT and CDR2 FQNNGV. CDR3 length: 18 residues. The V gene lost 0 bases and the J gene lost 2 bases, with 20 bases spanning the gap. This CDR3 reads CASSLEGGEGLTPYEQYF. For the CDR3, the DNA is TGTGCCAGCAGCTTAGAAGGGGGAGAGGGACTAACCCCCTACGAGCAGTACTTC.

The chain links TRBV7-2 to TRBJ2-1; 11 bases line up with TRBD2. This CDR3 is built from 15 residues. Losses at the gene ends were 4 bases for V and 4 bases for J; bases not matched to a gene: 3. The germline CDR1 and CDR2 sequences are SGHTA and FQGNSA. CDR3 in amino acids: CASSSRLAGYNEQFF. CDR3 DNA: TGTGCCAGCAGCTCCAGACTAGCGGGATACAATGAGCAGTTCTTC.

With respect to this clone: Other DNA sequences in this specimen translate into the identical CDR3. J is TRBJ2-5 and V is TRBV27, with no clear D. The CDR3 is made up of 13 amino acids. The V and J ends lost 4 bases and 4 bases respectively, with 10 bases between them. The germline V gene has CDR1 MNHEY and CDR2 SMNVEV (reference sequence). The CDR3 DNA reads TGTGCCAGCAGTTCAACGTGGGGAGAGACCCAGTACTTC. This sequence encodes CASSSTWGETQYF.

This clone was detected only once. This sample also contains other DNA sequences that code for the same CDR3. The CDR3 here is CASSLAGEEQYF. In DNA, the CDR3 is TGCGCCAGCAGCTTGGCCGGGGAGGAGCAGTACTTC. The chain links TRBV5-1 to TRBJ2-7; possible D gene TRBD2, 5 bases. CDR1 is SGHRS, CDR2 YFSETQ, per germline. This CDR3 comprises 12 residues. V was trimmed by 0 bases and J by 7 bases, leaving 8 bases between them.

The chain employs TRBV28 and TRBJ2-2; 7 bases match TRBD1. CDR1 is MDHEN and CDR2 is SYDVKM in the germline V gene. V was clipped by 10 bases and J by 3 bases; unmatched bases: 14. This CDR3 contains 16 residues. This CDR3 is CATNQNRGVHTGELFF. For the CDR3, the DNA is TGTGCCACCAATCAGAACAGGGGAGTCCACACCGGGGAGCTGTTTTTT.

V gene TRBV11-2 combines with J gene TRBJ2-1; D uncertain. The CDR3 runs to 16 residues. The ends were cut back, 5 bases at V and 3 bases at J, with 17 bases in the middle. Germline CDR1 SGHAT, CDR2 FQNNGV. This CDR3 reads CASSLSRTQNYNEQFF. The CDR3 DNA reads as TGTGCCAGCAGCCTCTCTAGGACCCAAAACTACAATGAGCAGTTCTTC.

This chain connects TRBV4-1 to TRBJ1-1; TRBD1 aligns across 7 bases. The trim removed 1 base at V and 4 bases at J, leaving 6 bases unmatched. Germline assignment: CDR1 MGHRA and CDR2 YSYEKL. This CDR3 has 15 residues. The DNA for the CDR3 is TGCGCCAGCAGCCAAGTCGGTTCAGGGGGCACTGAAGCTTTCTTT. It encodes CASSQVGSGGTEAFF.

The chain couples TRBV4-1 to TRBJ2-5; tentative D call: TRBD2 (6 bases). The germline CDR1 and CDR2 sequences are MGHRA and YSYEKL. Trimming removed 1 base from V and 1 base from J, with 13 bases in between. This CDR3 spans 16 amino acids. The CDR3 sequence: CASSQGALARQETQYF. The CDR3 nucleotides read TGCGCCAGCAGCCAAGGGGCACTAGCCCGCCAAGAGACCCAGTACTTC.

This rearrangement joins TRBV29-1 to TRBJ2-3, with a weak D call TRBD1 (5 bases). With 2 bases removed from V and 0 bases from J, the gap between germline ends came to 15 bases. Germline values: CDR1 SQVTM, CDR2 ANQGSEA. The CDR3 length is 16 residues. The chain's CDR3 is CSVESPGPLSTDTQYF. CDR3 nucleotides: TGCAGCGTTGAATCCCCAGGGCCCCTTAGCACAGATACGCAGTATTTT.

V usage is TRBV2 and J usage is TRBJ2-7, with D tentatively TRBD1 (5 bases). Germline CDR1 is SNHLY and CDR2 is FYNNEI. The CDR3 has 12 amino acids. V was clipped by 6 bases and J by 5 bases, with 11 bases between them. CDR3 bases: TGTGCCAGCAGGCTGGACAAGGACGAGCAGTACTTC. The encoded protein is CASRLDKDEQYF. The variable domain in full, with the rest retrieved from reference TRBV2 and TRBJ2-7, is EPEVTQTPSHQVTQMGQEVILRCVPISNHLYFYWYRQILGQKVEFLVSFYNNEISEKSEIFDDQFSVERPDGSNFTLKIRSTKLEDSAMYFCASRLDKDEQYFGPGTRLTVT.

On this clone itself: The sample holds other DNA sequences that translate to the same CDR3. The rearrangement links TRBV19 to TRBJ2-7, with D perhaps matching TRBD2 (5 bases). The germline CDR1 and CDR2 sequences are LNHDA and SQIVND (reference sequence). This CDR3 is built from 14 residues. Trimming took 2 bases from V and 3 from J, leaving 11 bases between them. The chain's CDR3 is CASSITGSSYEQYF. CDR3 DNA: TGTGCCAGTAGTATAACGGGGTCTAGCTACGAGCAGTACTTC.

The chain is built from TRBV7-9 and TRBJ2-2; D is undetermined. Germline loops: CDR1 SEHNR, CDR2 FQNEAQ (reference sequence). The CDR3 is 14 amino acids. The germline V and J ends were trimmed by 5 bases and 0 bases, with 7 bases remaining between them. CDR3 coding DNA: TGTGCCAGCAGCGGGGTGCCGAACACCGGGGAGCTGTTTTTT. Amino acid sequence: CASSGVPNTGELFF.

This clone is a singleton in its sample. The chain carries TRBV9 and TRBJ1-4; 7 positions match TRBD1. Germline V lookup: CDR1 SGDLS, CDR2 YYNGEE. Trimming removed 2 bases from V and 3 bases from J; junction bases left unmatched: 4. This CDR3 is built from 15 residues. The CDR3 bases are TGTGCCAGCAGCGTTACAGGGGCGGCTAATGAAAAACTGTTTTTT. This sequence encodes CASSVTGAANEKLFF.

CDR3 residues: CASSQGMGNTEAFF. In DNA, the CDR3 is TGCGCCAGCAGCCAAGGAATGGGGAACACTGAAGCTTTCTTT. The V gene is TRBV4-1, the J gene TRBJ1-1; D is undetermined. The V gene's germline CDR1 is MGHRA and CDR2 YSYEKL. The ends were cut back, 1 base at V and 1 base at J, with 7 bases in the middle. The CDR3 is 14 residues long.

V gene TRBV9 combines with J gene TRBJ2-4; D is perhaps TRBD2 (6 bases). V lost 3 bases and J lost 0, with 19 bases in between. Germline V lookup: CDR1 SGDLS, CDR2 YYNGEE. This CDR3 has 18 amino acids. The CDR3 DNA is TGTGCCAGCAGCGAGGACTGGGGGGAACCTTTAGCCAAAAACATTCAGTACTTC. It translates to CASSEDWGEPLAKNIQYF. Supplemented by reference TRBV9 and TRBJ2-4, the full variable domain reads DSGVTQTPKHLITATGQRVTLRCSPRSGDLSVYWYQQSLDQGLQFLIQYYNGEERAKGNILERFSAQQFPDLHSELNLSSLELGDSALYFCASSEDWGEPLAKNIQYFGAGTRLSVL.

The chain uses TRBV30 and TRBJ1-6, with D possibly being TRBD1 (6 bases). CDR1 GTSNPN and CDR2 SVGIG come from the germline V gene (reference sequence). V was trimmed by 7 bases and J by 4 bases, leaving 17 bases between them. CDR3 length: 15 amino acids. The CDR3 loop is CAFAQGRGYNSPLHF. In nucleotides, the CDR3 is TGTGCCTTCGCACAGGGCCGGGGTTATAATTCACCCCTCCACTTT.